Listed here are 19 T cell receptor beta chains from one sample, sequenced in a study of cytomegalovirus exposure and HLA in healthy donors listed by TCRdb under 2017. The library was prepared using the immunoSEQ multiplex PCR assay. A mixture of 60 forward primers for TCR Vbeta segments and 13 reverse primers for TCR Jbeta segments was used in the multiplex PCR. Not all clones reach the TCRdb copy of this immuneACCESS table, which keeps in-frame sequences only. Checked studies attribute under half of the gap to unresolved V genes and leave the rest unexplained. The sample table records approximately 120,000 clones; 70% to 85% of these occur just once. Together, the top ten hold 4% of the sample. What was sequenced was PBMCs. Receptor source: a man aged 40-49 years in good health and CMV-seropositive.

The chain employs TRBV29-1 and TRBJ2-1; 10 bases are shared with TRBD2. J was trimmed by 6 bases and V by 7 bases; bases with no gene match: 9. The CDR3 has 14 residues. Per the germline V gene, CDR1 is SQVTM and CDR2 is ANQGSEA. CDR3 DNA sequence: TGCAGCGCCCGGACTAGCGGAGGCCCCAATGAGCAGTTCTTC. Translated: CSARTSGGPNEQFF.

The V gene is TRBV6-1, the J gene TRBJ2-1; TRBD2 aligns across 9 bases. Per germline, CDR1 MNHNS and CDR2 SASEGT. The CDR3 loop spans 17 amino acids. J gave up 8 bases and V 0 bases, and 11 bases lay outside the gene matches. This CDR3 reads CASSEALDRAGGDEQFF. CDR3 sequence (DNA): TGTGCCAGCAGTGAAGCGCTGGACAGAGCGGGGGGCGATGAGCAGTTCTTC.

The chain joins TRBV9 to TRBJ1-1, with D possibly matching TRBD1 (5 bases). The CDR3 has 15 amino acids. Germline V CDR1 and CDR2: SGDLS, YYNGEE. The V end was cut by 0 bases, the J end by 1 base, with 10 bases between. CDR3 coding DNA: TGTGCCAGCAGCGTAGATAGGACATGGAACACTGAAGCTTTCTTT. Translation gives CASSVDRTWNTEAFF.

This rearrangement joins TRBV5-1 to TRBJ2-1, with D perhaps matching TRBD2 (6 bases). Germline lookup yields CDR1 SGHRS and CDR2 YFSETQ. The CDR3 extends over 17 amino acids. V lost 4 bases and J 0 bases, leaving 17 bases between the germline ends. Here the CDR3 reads CASSPRASGLSYNEQFF. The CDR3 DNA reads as TGCGCCAGCAGCCCCCGGGCCAGCGGGCTCTCCTACAATGAGCAGTTCTTC.

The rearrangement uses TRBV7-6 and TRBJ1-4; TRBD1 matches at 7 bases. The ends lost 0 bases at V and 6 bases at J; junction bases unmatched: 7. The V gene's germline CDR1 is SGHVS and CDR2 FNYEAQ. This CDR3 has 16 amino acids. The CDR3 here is CASSLAPGQSYEKLFF. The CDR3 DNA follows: TGTGCCAGCAGCTTAGCACCGGGACAGAGTTATGAAAAACTGTTTTTT.

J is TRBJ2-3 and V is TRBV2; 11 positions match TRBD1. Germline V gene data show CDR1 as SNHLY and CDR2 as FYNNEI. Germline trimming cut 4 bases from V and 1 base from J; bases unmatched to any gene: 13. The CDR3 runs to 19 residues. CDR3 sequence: CASSGGQGAKRERTDTQYF. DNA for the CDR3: TGTGCCAGCAGTGGTGGACAGGGGGCGAAGCGGGAGCGCACAGATACGCAGTATTTT.

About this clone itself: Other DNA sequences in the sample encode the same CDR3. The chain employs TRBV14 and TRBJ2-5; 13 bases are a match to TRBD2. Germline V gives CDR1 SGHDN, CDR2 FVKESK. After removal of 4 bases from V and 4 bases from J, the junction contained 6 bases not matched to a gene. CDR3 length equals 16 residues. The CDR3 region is CASSRRLAGGSETQYF. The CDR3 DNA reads TGTGCCAGCAGCCGACGACTAGCGGGAGGTTCAGAGACCCAGTACTTC.

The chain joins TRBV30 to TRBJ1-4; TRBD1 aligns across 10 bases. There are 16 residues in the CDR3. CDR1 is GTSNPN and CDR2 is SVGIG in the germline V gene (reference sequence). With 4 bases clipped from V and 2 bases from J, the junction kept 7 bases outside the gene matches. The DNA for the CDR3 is TGTGCCTGGATACCGGGACAGGGGACGACTAATGAAAAACTGTTTTTT. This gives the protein CAWIPGQGTTNEKLFF. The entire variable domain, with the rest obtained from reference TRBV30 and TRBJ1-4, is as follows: SQTIHQWPATLVQPVGSPLSLECTVEGTSNPNLYWYRQAAGRGLQLLFYSVGIGQISSEVPQNLSASRPQDRQFILSSKKLLLSDSGFYLCAWIPGQGTTNEKLFFGSGTQLSVL.

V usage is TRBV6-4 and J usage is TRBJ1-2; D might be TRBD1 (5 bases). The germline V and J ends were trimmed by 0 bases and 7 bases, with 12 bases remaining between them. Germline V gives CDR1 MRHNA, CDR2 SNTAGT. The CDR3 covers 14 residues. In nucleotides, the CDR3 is TGTGCCAGCAGTGACTCACTGACCGGGGGTGGCTACACCTTC. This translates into CASSDSLTGGGYTF.

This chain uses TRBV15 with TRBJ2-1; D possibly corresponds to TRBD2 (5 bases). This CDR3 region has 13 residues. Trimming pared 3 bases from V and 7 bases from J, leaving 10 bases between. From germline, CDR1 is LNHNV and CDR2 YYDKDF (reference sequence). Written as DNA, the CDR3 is TGTGCCACCAGCAGTAGAGGGTGGAATGAGCAGTTCTTC. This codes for CATSSRGWNEQFF.

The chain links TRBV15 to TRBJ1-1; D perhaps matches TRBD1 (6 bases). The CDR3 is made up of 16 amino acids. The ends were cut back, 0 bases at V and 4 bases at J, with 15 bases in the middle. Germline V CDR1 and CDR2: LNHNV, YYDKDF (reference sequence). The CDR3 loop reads CATSRDWSRGGTEAFF. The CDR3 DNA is TGTGCCACCAGCAGAGATTGGTCGAGAGGGGGCACTGAAGCTTTCTTT.

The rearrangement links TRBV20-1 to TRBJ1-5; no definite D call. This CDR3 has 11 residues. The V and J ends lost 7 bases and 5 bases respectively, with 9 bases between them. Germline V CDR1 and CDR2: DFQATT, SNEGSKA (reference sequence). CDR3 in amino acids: CSGKSDQPQHF. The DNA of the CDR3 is TGCAGTGGTAAGAGTGATCAGCCCCAGCATTTT.

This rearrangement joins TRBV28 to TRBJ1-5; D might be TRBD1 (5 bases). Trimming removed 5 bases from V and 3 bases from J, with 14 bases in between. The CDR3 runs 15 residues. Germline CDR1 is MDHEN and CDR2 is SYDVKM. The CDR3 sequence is CASSTSGDSNQPQHF. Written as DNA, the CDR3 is TGTGCCAGCAGTACGAGCGGGGACTCCAATCAGCCCCAGCATTTT.

DNA of the CDR3: TGTGCCAGCAGCTTAGAGATTGCGGGAGGGATCTCCTACGAGCAGTACTTC. Translated, it gives CASSLEIAGGISYEQYF. The gene calls are TRBV7-8 and TRBJ2-7; 9 nucleotides agree with TRBD2. CDR3 length: 17 residues. The germline V gene has CDR1 SGHVS and CDR2 FQNEAQ. The J segment lost 0 bases and the V segment lost 1 base, leaving 7 bases of the junction unmatched.

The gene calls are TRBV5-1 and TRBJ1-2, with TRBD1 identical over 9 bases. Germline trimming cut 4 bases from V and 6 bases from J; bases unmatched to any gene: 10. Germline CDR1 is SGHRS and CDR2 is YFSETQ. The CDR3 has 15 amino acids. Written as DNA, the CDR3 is TGCGCCAGCAGCCCGACAGGGGGTGGTGTGGATGGCTACACCTTC. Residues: CASSPTGGGVDGYTF.

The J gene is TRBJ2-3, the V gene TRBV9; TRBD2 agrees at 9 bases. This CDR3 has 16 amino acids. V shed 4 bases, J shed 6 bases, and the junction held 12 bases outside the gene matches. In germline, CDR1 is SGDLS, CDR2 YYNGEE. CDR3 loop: CASSTGGLAGMDTQYF. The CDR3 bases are TGTGCCAGCAGCACTGGGGGTCTAGCGGGGATGGATACGCAGTATTTT.

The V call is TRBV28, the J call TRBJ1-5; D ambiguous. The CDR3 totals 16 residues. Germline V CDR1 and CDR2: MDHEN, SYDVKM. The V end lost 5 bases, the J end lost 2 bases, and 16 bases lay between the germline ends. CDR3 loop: CASSPPTPSGNQPQHF. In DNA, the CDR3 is TGTGCCAGCAGTCCCCCGACACCATCTGGCAATCAGCCCCAGCATTTT.

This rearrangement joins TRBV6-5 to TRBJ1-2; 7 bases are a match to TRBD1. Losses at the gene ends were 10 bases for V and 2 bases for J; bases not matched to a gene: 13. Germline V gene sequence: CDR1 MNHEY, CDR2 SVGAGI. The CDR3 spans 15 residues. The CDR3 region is CATQRPGTENYGYTF. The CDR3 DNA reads TGTGCCACCCAGAGACCCGGGACAGAGAACTATGGCTACACCTTC.

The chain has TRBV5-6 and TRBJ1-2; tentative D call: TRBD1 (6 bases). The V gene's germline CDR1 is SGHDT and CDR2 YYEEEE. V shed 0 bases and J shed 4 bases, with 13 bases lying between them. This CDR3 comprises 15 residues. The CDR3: CASSLDPTGPYGYTF. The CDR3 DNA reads TGTGCCAGCAGCTTGGATCCCACAGGGCCCTATGGCTACACCTTC. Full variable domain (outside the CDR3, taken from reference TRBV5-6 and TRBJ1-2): DAGVTQSPTHLIKTRGQQVTLRCSPKSGHDTVSWYQQALGQGPQFIFQYYEEEERQRGNFPDRFSGHQFPNYSSELNVNALLLGDSALYLCASSLDPTGPYGYTFGSGTRLTVV.